Detailed here is one T cell receptor beta chain. At the DNA level, this CDR3 is encoded by other sequences in the same sample as well. Trimming left V 3 bases short and J 1 base short, with 7 bases between. The CDR3 has 12 residues. The germline CDR1 and CDR2 sequences are SQVTM and ANQGSEA. The sample is drawn from a study of shared clonotypes between healthy human individuals. Using immunoSEQ multiplex PCR, the repertoire was profiled, and TCRdb retains in-frame clones only, with some absent. The table includes around 700,000 clones, approximately 74% detected once. The sample taken for sequencing was memory CD4+ T cells sorted from blood. Subset reported: CD45RA-negative fraction. This clonotype was obtained from a woman under 40 in good health. The chain links TRBV29-1 to TRBJ2-7; D is unclear. CDR3 sequence: CSVDNGSYEQYF. The DNA for the CDR3 is TGCAGCGTTGACAACGGATCCTACGAGCAGTACTTC.